Following are 16 T cell receptor beta chains from one sample sequenced in a study of blood T cell repertoires in COVID-19. Profiled with immunoSEQ multiplex PCR; TCRdb holds only in-frame clones, not every one. The table shows 330,000 or so clones, with 88% occurring only once. The source material was PBMCs or T cells enriched from blood (not recorded which). These receptors all stem from a young woman who had been exposed to COVID-19.

This clone was picked up one time. The gene calls are TRBV30 and TRBJ1-1; D is undetermined. The CDR3 is 13 amino acids. CDR1 is GTSNPN and CDR2 is SVGIG in the germline V gene (reference sequence). V shed 0 bases and J shed 1 base, with 6 bases lying between them. The DNA of the CDR3 is TGTGCCTGGAGTGTACTAAGGAACACTGAAGCTTTCTTT. Translated, it gives CAWSVLRNTEAFF. Looking up the rest from reference TRBV30 and TRBJ1-1 gives the full variable domain: SQTIHQWPATLVQPVGSPLSLECTVEGTSNPNLYWYRQAAGRGLQLLFYSVGIGQISSEVPQNLSASRPQDRQFILSSKKLLLSDSGFYLCAWSVLRNTEAFFGQGTRLTVV.

The gene calls are TRBV25-1 and TRBJ1-6, with 10 bases matching TRBD1. CDR3 size: 15 residues. V shed 4 bases and J 9 bases; nucleotides not matched to a gene: 6. Germline assignment: CDR1 MGHDK and CDR2 SYGVNS. DNA for the CDR3: TGTGCCAGCAGTGGATCCGGGACAGGGGTTTCACCCCTCCACTTT. Its protein product is CASSGSGTGVSPLHF.

The chain combines TRBV18 with TRBJ2-5; tentatively, D is TRBD2 (5 bases). Per the germline V gene, CDR1 is KGHSH and CDR2 is LQKENI. This CDR3 is 14 amino acids long. V lost 3 bases, J lost 3 bases, and 11 bases lay in between. This chain's CDR3 is CASSPVHGEETQYF. The CDR3 DNA is TGTGCCAGCTCACCGGTGCACGGGGAAGAGACCCAGTACTTC.

The genes are TRBV28 and TRBJ2-7; 7 bases line up with TRBD1. V trimming: 4 bases; J trimming: 6 bases; junction bases outside the gene matches: 18. This CDR3 is 17 amino acids long. The germline V gene encodes CDR1 MDHEN and CDR2 SYDVKM. CDR3 sequence: CASSSTSSRGGIAEQYF. In nucleotides, the CDR3 is TGTGCCAGCAGTTCTACATCCAGCCGAGGGGGCATTGCCGAGCAGTACTTC.

CDR3 nucleotides: TGTGCCAGCAGTGGGACAGGGGGTTCGACGTGGGGAAACACCATATATTTT. Its translation is CASSGTGGSTWGNTIYF. V and J are TRBV2 and TRBJ1-3; TRBD1 matches 10 bases. The CDR3 sequence is 17 residues long. V dropped 4 bases and J dropped 4; count of bases not matched to a gene: 10. Germline CDR1 and CDR2: SNHLY and FYNNEI.

Details on this clone: In the same sample, other DNA sequences code for this CDR3. The chain uses TRBV19 and TRBJ2-3; D is undetermined. The CDR3 length is 12 residues. V lost 3 bases to trimming and J lost 3 bases, with 4 bases between them. Per the germline V gene, CDR1 is LNHDA and CDR2 is SQIVND (reference sequence). The CDR3 coding sequence is TGTGCCAGTAGTATCAGTACAGATACGCAGTATTTT. Protein sequence: CASSISTDTQYF.

The rearrangement joins TRBV30 to TRBJ2-6; D not resolved. CDR1 is GTSNPN, CDR2 SVGIG, per germline (reference sequence). CDR3 length equals 17 residues. Trimming took 1 base from V and 0 from J, leaving 13 bases between them. CDR3 bases: TGTGCCTGGAGTGGCGGAAAGTGGTACTCTGGGGCCAACGTCCTGACTTTC. It encodes CAWSGGKWYSGANVLTF.

This clone was counted a single time. This chain uses TRBV11-3 with TRBJ2-5; a weak D match, TRBD1 (6 bases). Germline V gene sequence: CDR1 SGHNT, CDR2 YENEEA. The CDR3 has 16 amino acids. Trimming pared 5 bases from V and 2 bases from J, leaving 18 bases between. Here the CDR3 DNA reads TGTGCCAGCAGCCCGAGGCCCTGGACAGAACAAGAGACCCAGTACTTC. Translation gives CASSPRPWTEQETQYF.

This rearrangement joins TRBV7-7 to TRBJ2-3, with D unclear. Per the germline V gene, CDR1 is SSHAT and CDR2 is FNYEAQ (reference sequence). The CDR3 consists of 14 residues. Trimming removed 4 bases from V and 6 bases from J, with 14 bases in between. CDR3 nucleotides: TGTGCCAGCAGCTCCGTGGGTCCAGGCGATACGCAGTATTTT. This translates into CASSSVGPGDTQYF. The whole variable domain, remainder taken from reference TRBV7-7 and TRBJ2-3, is GAGVSQSPRYKVTKRGQDVTLRCDPISSHATLYWYQQALGQGPEFLTYFNYEAQPDKSGLPSDRFSAERPEGSISTLTIQRTEQRDSAMYRCASSSVGPGDTQYFGPGTRLTVL.

The CDR3 bases are TGTGCCAGCAGCTTTTTTTCAGAGAACACTGAAGCTTTCTTT. Its translation is CASSFFSENTEAFF. The V and J genes are TRBV7-9 and TRBJ1-1; D remains unclear. Germline V CDR1 and CDR2: SEHNR, FQNEAQ (reference sequence). The CDR3 is 14 residues long. Trimming left V 3 bases short and J 1 base short, with 9 bases between.

This chain connects TRBV18 to TRBJ1-5; a possible D gene is TRBD1 (6 bases). V was trimmed by 3 bases and J by 5 bases, leaving 17 bases between them. The CDR3 has 16 amino acids. Germline assignment: CDR1 KGHSH and CDR2 LQKENI. CDR3 sequence (DNA): TGTGCCAGCTCACCGCACCAGGGAGAGGGGGATCAGCCCCAGCATTTT. Translation gives CASSPHQGEGDQPQHF.

This chain uses TRBV28 with TRBJ2-1, with 9 bases fitting TRBD2. V lost 6 bases, J lost 4 bases, and 13 bases stayed unmatched. This CDR3 has 17 residues. Per germline, CDR1 MDHEN and CDR2 SYDVKM. The CDR3 sequence is CASSHAPSGLAYNEQFF. In nucleotides, the CDR3 is TGTGCCAGCAGCCACGCCCCATCGGGACTAGCTTACAATGAGCAGTTCTTC.

The gene calls are TRBV10-2 and TRBJ2-7, with 9 bases identical to TRBD1. V trimming: 7 bases; J trimming: 1 base; junction bases outside the gene matches: 8. Germline values: CDR1 WSHSY, CDR2 SAAADI. CDR3 length equals 15 residues. For the CDR3, the DNA is TGCGCCAGCACCGCGGCGGGGACAGGGTCCTACGAGCAGTACTTC. Translation gives CASTAAGTGSYEQYF.

CDR3 in amino acids: CASSPSEGTGYLEPQHF. The CDR3 DNA reads as TGTGCCAGCAGCCCATCGGAGGGGACAGGGTATTTAGAGCCCCAGCATTTT. V gene TRBV27 combines with J gene TRBJ1-5, with 9 bases fitting TRBD1. This CDR3 has 17 amino acids. The germline gives CDR1 MNHEY, CDR2 SMNVEV (reference sequence). J lost 8 bases, V lost 6 bases, and 17 bases had no gene match.

The chain combines TRBV9 with TRBJ1-6; D is unresolved. CDR1 and CDR2 from the germline V gene are SGDLS and YYNGEE. Trimming stripped 2 bases from V and 0 bases from J, with 6 bases between. This CDR3 has 15 residues. The DNA for the CDR3 is TGTGCCAGCAGCGTCGGGGACTCCTATAATTCACCCCTCCACTTT. It codes for CASSVGDSYNSPLHF.

This chain links TRBV28 with TRBJ1-1, with TRBD1 matching over 7 bases. Trimming cost V 6 bases and J 1 base; bases outside gene matches: 5. Germline CDR1 MDHEN, CDR2 SYDVKM. The CDR3 covers 14 residues. The CDR3 loop is CASRAQGGNTEAFF. The CDR3 DNA reads TGTGCCAGCAGGGCGCAGGGGGGGAACACTGAAGCTTTCTTT.